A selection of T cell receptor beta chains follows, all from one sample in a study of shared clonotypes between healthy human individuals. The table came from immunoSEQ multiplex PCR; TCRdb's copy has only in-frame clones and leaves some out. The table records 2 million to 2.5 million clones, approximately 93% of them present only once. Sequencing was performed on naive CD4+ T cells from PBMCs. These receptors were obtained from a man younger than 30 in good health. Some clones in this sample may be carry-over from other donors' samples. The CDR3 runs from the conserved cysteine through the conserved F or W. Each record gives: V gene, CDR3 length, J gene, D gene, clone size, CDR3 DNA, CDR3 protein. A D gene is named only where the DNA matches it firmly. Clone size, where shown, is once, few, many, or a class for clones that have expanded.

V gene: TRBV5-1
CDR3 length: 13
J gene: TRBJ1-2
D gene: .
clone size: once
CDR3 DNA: TGCGCCAGCAGCAAAATGACTCAAGGTGGCTACACCTTC
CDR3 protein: CASSKMTQGGYTF

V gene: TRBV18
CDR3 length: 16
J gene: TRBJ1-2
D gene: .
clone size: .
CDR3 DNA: TGTGCCAGCTCACCAGTCAGGGTAGGGTTGGAGGCTGGCTACACCTTC
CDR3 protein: CASSPVRVGLEAGYTF

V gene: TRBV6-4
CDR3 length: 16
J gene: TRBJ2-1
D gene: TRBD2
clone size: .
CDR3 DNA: TGTGCCAGCAAGCCTTCTAGCGGGAGGGACTACAATGAGCAGTTCTTC
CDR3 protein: CASKPSSGRDYNEQFF

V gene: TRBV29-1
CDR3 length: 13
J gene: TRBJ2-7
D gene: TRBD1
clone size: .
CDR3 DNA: TGCAGCGTTGAAGACTGGCCGAGGGGGCGGCAGTACTTC
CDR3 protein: CSVEDWPRGRQYF

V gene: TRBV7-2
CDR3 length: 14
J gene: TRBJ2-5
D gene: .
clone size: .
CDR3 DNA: TGTGCCAGCAGCTTAGGTGGCTCAAAAGAGACCCAGTACTTC
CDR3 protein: CASSLGGSKETQYF

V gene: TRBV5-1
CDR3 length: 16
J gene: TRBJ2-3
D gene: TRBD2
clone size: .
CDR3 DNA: TGCGCCAGCAGCTTGGTGGCTAGCGGTAGCACAGATACGCAGTATTTT
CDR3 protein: CASSLVASGSTDTQYF

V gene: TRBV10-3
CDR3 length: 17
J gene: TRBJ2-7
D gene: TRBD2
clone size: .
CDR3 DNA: TGTGCCATCAGTGAGTCCCAAGGTAGCGGGGGAAACTACGAGCAGTACTTC
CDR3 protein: CAISESQGSGGNYEQYF

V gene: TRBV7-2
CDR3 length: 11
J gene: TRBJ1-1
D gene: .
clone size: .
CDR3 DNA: TGTGCCAGCAGCCGAGGCACTGAAGCTTTCTTT
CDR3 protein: CASSRGTEAFF

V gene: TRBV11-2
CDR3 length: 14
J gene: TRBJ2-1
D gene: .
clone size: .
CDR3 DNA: TGTGCCAGCAGCTTATCCCACGGGAAGAATGAGCAGTTCTTC
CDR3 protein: CASSLSHGKNEQFF

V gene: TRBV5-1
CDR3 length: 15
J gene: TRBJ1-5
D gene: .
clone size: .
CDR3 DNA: TGCGCCAGCAGCCTGGAAGGGGGTAGCAATCAGCCCCAGCATTTT
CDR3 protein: CASSLEGGSNQPQHF

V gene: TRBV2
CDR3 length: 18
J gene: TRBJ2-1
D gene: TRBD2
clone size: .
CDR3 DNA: TGTGCCAGCAGTGGCCCGACTAGCGGGGAGGGAAGGTACAATGAGCAGTTCTTC
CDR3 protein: CASSGPTSGEGRYNEQFF

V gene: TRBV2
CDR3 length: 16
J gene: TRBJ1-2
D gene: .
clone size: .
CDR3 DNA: TGTGCCAGCAGTGAAGCACGCCCGGGGACGGTTTATGGCTACACCTTC
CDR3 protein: CASSEARPGTVYGYTF

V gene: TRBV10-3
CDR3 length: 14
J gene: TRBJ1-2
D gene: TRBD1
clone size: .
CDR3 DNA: TGTGCCATCAGCCCCGGGACAGGGGACTATGGCTACACCTTC
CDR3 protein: CAISPGTGDYGYTF

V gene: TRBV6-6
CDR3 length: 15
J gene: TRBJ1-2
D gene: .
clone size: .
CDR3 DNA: TGTGCCAGCAGTTACCCCCAGGGGCAGATCTATGGCTACACCTTC
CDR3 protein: CASSYPQGQIYGYTF

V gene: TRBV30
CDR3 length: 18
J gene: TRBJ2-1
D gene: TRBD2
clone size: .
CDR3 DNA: TGTGCCTGGATCCATCGTCTAGGCGGGAGGAGCTCCTACAATGAGCAGTTCTTC
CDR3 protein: CAWIHRLGGRSSYNEQFF

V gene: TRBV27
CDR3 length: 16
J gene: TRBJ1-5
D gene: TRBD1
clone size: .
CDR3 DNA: TGTGCCAGCAGTCCAAGGACAGGGGTAGGGGGTCAGCCCCAGCATTTT
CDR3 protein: CASSPRTGVGGQPQHF

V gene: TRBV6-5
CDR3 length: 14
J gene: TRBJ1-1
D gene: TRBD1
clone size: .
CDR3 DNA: TGTGCCAGCAGACTAAGACAGGGCGGGACTGAAGCTTTCTTT
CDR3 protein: CASRLRQGGTEAFF

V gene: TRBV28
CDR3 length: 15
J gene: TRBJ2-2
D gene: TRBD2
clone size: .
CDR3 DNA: TGTGCCAGCAGTACACTAGCGGGAGTAGTCGGGGAGCTGTTTTTT
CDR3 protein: CASSTLAGVVGELFF

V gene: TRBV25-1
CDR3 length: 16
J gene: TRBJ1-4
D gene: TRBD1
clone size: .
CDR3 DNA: TGTGCCAGCAGTGATCCCAGGACAGGGGGCGACGAAAAACTGTTTTTT
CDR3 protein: CASSDPRTGGDEKLFF

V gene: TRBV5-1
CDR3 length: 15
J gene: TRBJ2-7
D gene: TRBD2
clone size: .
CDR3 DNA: TGCGCCAGCAGCGAAGGGACTAGCGCAGCCTACGAGCAGTACTTC
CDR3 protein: CASSEGTSAAYEQYF

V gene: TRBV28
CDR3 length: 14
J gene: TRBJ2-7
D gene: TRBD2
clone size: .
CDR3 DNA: TGTGCCAGCTCCACCCTAGGCGGGGGGCACGAGCAGTACTTC
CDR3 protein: CASSTLGGGHEQYF

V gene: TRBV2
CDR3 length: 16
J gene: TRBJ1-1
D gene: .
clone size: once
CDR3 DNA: TGTGCCAGCACCGTCCGGACAAGTATACAGAACACTGAAGCTTTCTTT
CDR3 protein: CASTVRTSIQNTEAFF

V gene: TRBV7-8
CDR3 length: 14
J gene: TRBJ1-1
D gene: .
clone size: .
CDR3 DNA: TGTGCCAGCAGCTCGAGCGCAGGGCTCACTGAAGCTTTCTTT
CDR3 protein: CASSSSAGLTEAFF

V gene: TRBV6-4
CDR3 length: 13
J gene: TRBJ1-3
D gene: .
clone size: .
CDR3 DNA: TGTGCCAGCAGTATAAGTCCTGGAAACACCATATATTTT
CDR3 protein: CASSISPGNTIYF

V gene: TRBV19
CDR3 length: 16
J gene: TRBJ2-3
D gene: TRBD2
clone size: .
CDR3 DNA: TGTGCCAGCAGGACTAGCGGGAGAACCTTCACAGATACGCAGTATTTT
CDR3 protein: CASRTSGRTFTDTQYF

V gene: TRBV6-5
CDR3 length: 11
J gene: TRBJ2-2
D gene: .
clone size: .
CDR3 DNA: TGTGCCAGCAGTTACGGTGTGGAGCTGTTTTTT
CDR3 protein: CASSYGVELFF

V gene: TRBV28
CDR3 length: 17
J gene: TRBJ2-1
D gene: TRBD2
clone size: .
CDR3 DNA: TGTGCCAGCAGTACGGGGACTAGCGGGGCGCTTCGGAATGAGCAGTTCTTC
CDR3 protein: CASSTGTSGALRNEQFF

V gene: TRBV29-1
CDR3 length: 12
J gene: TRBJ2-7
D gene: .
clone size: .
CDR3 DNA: TGCTCGTACTTGGGCAACTCCTACGAGCAGTACTTC
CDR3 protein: CSYLGNSYEQYF

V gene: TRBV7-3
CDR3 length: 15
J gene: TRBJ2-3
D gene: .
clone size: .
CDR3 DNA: TGTGCCAGCAGCTTAAAGGCAGGAGCTAAAGCTACGCAGTATTTT
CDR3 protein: CASSLKAGAKATQYF

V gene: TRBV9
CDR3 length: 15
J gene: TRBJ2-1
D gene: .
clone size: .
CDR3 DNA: TGTGCCAGCAGCGTATCAAGCGGCAGCTACAATGAGCAGTTCTTC
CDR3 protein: CASSVSSGSYNEQFF

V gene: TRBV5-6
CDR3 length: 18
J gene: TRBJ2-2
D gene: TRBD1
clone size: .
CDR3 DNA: TGTGCCAGCAGCCCGGGACAGGGGGAAGGAGCGAACACCGGGGAGCTGTTTTTT
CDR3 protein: CASSPGQGEGANTGELFF

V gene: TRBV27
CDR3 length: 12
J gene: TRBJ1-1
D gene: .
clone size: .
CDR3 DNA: TGTGCCAGCAGTTTAAGAGGGGAGGTAGCTTTCTTT
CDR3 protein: CASSLRGEVAFF

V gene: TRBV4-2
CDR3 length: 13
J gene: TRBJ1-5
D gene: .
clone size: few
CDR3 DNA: TGTGCCAGCAGCCAAAAGGGCAATCAGCCCCAGCATTTT
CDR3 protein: CASSQKGNQPQHF

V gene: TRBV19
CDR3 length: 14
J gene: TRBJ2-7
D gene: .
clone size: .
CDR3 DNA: TGTGCCAGTAGCACGGCCTACAGACCCTACGAGCAGTACTTC
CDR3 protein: CASSTAYRPYEQYF

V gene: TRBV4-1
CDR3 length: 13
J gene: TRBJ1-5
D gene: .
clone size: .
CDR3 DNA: TGCGCCAGCAGCCAAGAGGGGGCTGAGCCCCAGCATTTT
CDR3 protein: CASSQEGAEPQHF

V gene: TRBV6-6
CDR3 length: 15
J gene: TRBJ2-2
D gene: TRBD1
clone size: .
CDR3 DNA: TGTGCCAGCAGTGGGGACAGGCCTAACGCCGGGGAGCTGTTTTTT
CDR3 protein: CASSGDRPNAGELFF

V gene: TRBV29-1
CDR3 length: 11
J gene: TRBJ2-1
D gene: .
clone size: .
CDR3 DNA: TGCAGCCTTAGGGTCGGGAGTGAGCAGTTCTTC
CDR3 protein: CSLRVGSEQFF

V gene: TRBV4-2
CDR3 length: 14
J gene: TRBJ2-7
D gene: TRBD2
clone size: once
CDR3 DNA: TGTGCCAGCAGCCCAGCGGGAGGAGACTACGAGCAGTACTTC
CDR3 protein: CASSPAGGDYEQYF

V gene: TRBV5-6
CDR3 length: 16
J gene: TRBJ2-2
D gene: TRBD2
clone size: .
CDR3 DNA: TGTGCCAGCAGCCCCTCCGGCGGGAGAGTCACCGGGGAGCTGTTTTTT
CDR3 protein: CASSPSGGRVTGELFF

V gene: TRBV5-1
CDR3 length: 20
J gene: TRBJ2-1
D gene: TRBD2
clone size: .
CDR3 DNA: TGCGCCAGCAGCTTGGCCCTAGGACTAGCGGGAGGCGGGCCGTTGAATGAGCAGTTCTTC
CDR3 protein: CASSLALGLAGGGPLNEQFF

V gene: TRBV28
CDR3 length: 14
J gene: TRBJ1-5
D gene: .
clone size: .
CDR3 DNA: TGTGCCATTACTCGGGGGGGCGCGGGGCAGCCCCAGCATTTT
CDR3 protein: CAITRGGAGQPQHF